This T cell receptor (beta chain) was recorded in a study of metastatic and nonmetastatic thyroid tumors (dated by TCRdb to between 2020 and 2021). Turning to the overall study: The researchers compared repertoires between peripheral blood samples and tumor or nodule tissue samples from patients with malignant or benign thyroid disease. The full study reports these points: In both blood and tumor samples, malignant tumors were reported to have significantly higher TCR beta diversity than benign nodules.

Library generation was performed with PCR. The run used an Illumina HiSeq 4000. The TCR beta-chain CDR3 region of each patient was profiled by high-throughput sequencing. As for the original processing: Drawing on CDR3 differences between clinicopathological groups, the researchers built a classifier meant to tell apart patients with distant-metastatic papillary thyroid cancer. The Shannon index was used to assess repertoire diversity, and the Morisita-Horn index was used to assess tumor-blood repertoire similarity. Through fastp at Q25 and MiXCR, TCRdb rebuilt clones from the public reads, retaining in-frame beta chains. TCRdb, rather than the study authors, made the V and J calls. In all, the sample holds under 30,000 clones, and about 15% of those were seen once. Jointly, the top ten make up 15% to 19% of the sample. Details on this clone: Its antigen is not yet known. An end of the junction differs from the germline gene, which may be a read error.

No treatment had been received by any patient before thyroid surgery. Patient clinical samples collected from the early 2010s to the late 2010s were retrospectively analysed using T-cell receptor beta sequencing. The CDR3, cysteine through phenylalanine, is 14 amino acids long. Solely the CDR3 DNA is kept, with 42 bases framed from the first base. The germline V gene encodes CDR1 GTSNPN and CDR2 SVGIG (reference sequence). Input material: blood. The TCR originated in a male donor with papillary thyroid cancer or a benign thyroid nodule (not recorded which). Some clones in this sample may be carry-over from other donors' samples. The chain is assembled from TRBV30 and TRBJ1-1, with TRBD1 tentatively as D gene (5 bases match). The CDR3 amino acid sequence is: CARRYGHGNTEAFF. The sequence in DNA is TGTGCCAGGAGATATGGACATGGGAACACTGAAGCTTTCTTT. When the CDR3 is completed using the reference TRBV30 and TRBJ1-1 genes on either side, the full variable domain is SQTIHQWPATLVQPVGSPLSLECTVEGTSNPNLYWYRQAAGRGLQLLFYSVGIGQISSEVPQNLSASRPQDRQFILSSKKLLLSDSGFYLCARRYGHGNTEAFFGQGTRLTVV.